This paragraph covers one T cell receptor (beta chain) sequence. Its antigen remains unidentified. These data are taken from a study of T cell clones after liver transplantation. Regarding the study as a whole: Migration into the graft, not deletion, may explain lost graft donor-reactive T cells.

This table comes from immunoSEQ multiplex PCR, and its TCRdb copy is limited to in-frame clones, with some not included. The sample yields about 120,000 clones, about nine tenths seen once. The trim removed 6 bases at V and 7 bases at J, leaving 12 bases unmatched. Germline V gene lookup returns CDR1 SGDLS and CDR2 YYNGEE. CDR3 length equals 15 residues. Sequencing was performed on CD4+ T cells from blood, taken 12 months after liver transplant. The rearrangement joins TRBV9 to TRBJ2-1, with 8 positions matching TRBD1. This sequence was found in a human patient who received a liver transplant. The graft donor may account for some of the T cells. DNA for the CDR3: TGTGCCAGCACCCCAACGACAGGGGTTATAAATGAGCAGTTCTTC. It encodes CASTPTTGVINEQFF. The full variable domain, rest sourced from reference TRBV9 and TRBJ2-1, is DSGVTQTPKHLITATGQRVTLRCSPRSGDLSVYWYQQSLDQGLQFLIQYYNGEERAKGNILERFSAQQFPDLHSELNLSSLELGDSALYFCASTPTTGVINEQFFGPGTRLTVL.